This passage covers 5 T cell receptor beta chains from one sample sequenced in a study of monozygotic twins with cystic fibrosis. Measured with immunoSEQ multiplex PCR; TCRdb has only the in-frame clones, and not every one. The data show about 22,000 clones, less than 98% seen once. The material sequenced was blood. All receptors derive from a girl aged 10 to 17 with cystic fibrosis.

V and J are TRBV7-2 and TRBJ2-1, with D possibly being TRBD2 (5 bases). V lost 3 bases and J lost 8, with 14 bases in between. CDR3 size: 14 residues. Germline V CDR1 and CDR2: SGHTA, FQGNSA. The DNA of the CDR3 is TGTGCCAGCAGCTTCGACCTAGCTTCGGATGAGCAGTTCTTC. This sequence encodes CASSFDLASDEQFF.

The chain has TRBV7-9 and TRBJ2-5, with 8 nucleotides matching TRBD2. This CDR3 has 13 amino acids. Trimming removed 3 bases from V and 7 bases from J; junction bases left unmatched: 4. CDR1 SEHNR and CDR2 FQNEAQ come from the germline V gene (reference sequence). The CDR3 DNA sequence: TGTGCCAGCAGCTTCAGCGGGAGAGGGACCCAGTACTTC. It translates to CASSFSGRGTQYF.

The chain uses TRBV6-1 and TRBJ2-7; possible D gene TRBD2, 6 bases. Per germline, CDR1 MNHNS and CDR2 SASEGT. CDR3 length: 15 residues. Trimming removed 0 bases at V and 2 bases at J, with 11 bases between. The CDR3 region has the DNA TGTGCCAGCAGTGAAGCGGGACTTCAAACCTACGAGCAGTACGTC. Translation: CASSEAGLQTYEQYV.

The gene calls are TRBV27 and TRBJ2-7; 9 nucleotides match TRBD2. Germline loops: CDR1 MNHEY, CDR2 SMNVEV (reference sequence). The CDR3 covers 14 residues. V dropped 5 bases and J dropped 4; count of bases not matched to a gene: 6. In DNA form, the CDR3 reads TGTGCCAGCAGTCGCGGCGGGAGGGATTACGAGCAGTACTTC. Amino acid sequence: CASSRGGRDYEQYF.

V usage is TRBV18 and J usage is TRBJ2-5; D is possibly TRBD2 (6 bases). The length of the CDR3 is 13 residues. CDR1 and CDR2 (germline): KGHSH, LQKENI. V dropped 3 bases and J dropped 1 base, with 6 bases sitting between them. The CDR3 is CASSPGLQETQYF. The CDR3 DNA reads as TGTGCCAGCTCACCGGGACTCCAAGAGACCCAGTACTTC.